The present T cell receptor (beta chain) was sequenced within a study of T cell repertoires in cytomegalovirus infection. Study in general: CMV epitopes in the study were HLA-C-restricted (recently identified) and HLA-B-restricted (well studied). Regarding the study as a whole: Carriers of CMV plus the relevant HLA were identified by cumulative public TCR beta family frequency. Across the ex vivo response, the dominant clonotypes were HLA-C-restricted CMV-specific TCR beta clonotypes.

MiXCR, applied by TCRdb to the reads, yields one record per CDR3 protein. The profile covers under 850,000 distinct CDR3 sequences, with 30% to 35% appearing a single time and 18% taken by the ten largest. CDR3 length equals 15 residues. Trimming left V 6 bases short and J 0 bases short, with 12 bases between. Per germline, CDR1 MNHNY and CDR2 SVGAGI (reference sequence). On this clonotype itself: Its specificity is unknown.

The material sequenced was cultured PBMCs, taken from culture after CMV antigen stimulation. This rearrangement joins TRBV6-6 to TRBJ1-3; D perhaps matches TRBD1 (6 bases). This TCR derives from a human donor in good health (CMV status not recorded). Some clones in this sample may be carry-over from other donors' samples. CDR3: CASSPGQISGNTIYF. CDR3 coding DNA: TGTGCCAGCAGCCCCGGACAGATCTCTGGAAACACCATATATTTT.